This TCR beta chain was captured in a study of T cell responses to AZD1222 COVID-19 vaccine. The V end was cut by 1 base, the J end by 0 bases, with 8 bases between. Germline V gene data show CDR1 as SEHNR and CDR2 as FQNEAQ (reference sequence). The CDR3 is made up of 15 amino acids. Turning to this clone: The antigen remains unidentified.

The repertoire was sequenced with immunoSEQ multiplex PCR; TCRdb's copy has only in-frame clones and lacks some. The sample shows 70,000 to 95,000 clones, roughly 88% of them seen only once. Study-level points and caveats: At baseline, just six or seven AZD1222 recipients tested seropositive. Of spike-specific TCRs, nearly half reportedly target regions left unmutated in variants.

This receptor was obtained from an adult who received the AZD1222 COVID-19 vaccine. The input for sequencing was peripheral blood, taken 28 days after the second AZD1222 dose. J is TRBJ2-3 and V is TRBV7-9; D not certain. CDR3 bases: TGTGCCAGCAGCTTAGTGGACCTTAGCACAGATACGCAGTATTTT. It is translated as CASSLVDLSTDTQYF.